The clone carrying this T cell receptor beta chain was counted ten times or more. The target antigen is unknown. This entry is derived from a study of CD8 T cells in ankylosing spondylitis. Study-wide results and limits: Seemingly characteristic of ankylosing spondylitis blood was a TCR beta motif consisting of about 8 highly homologous variants. Disease-linked clones were found to be CD8+ and relatively rare in peripheral blood. Disease-associated clones were reportedly significantly overrepresented in matched ankylosing spondylitis synovial fluid.

V lost 8 bases to trimming and J lost 0 bases; unmatched junction nucleotides: 3. CDR1 is WNHNN and CDR2 is SYGVQD in the germline V gene (reference sequence). CDR3 length: 13 amino acids. The TCR beta libraries were generated through quantitative 5'-RACE incorporating molecular barcodes. TCRdb fed the 5' RACE reads into MiXCR, producing one record per CDR3 protein. Among roughly 69,000 distinct CDR3 sequences listed, less than 6% were seen once. The chain has TRBV10-1 and TRBJ2-7; 8 bases match TRBD1. The sequenced material came from blood, either unsorted or a sorted T cell fraction (not recorded which). The TCR comes from a male donor with ankylosing spondylitis or in good health (not recorded which). This CDR3 reads CASPGQDSYEQYF. The CDR3 DNA follows: TGCGCCAGCCCGGGACAGGACTCCTACGAGCAGTACTTC.